This T cell receptor (beta chain) comes out of a study of blood T cell repertoires in COVID-19. For the study at large: There were acute and convalescent COVID-19 samples, and they came from the United States, Italy and Spain.

Profiling relied on immunoSEQ multiplex PCR, and the TCRdb table lists in-frame clones only, not all of them. The table shows tens of thousands of clones, with 76% occurring only once. V lost 3 bases and J lost 4; bases outside the gene matches: 5. Germline V gene sequence: CDR1 SQVTM, CDR2 ANQGSEA. The CDR3 totals 14 residues. Sequencing was carried out using peripheral blood. This chain joins TRBV29-1 and TRBJ2-3; 9 positions match TRBD2. The TCR comes from a man aged 50 or older with active or convalescent COVID-19. The CDR3 is CSVDRREGPDTQYF. The CDR3 DNA sequence: TGCAGCGTTGACCGGCGGGAGGGCCCAGATACGCAGTATTTT.